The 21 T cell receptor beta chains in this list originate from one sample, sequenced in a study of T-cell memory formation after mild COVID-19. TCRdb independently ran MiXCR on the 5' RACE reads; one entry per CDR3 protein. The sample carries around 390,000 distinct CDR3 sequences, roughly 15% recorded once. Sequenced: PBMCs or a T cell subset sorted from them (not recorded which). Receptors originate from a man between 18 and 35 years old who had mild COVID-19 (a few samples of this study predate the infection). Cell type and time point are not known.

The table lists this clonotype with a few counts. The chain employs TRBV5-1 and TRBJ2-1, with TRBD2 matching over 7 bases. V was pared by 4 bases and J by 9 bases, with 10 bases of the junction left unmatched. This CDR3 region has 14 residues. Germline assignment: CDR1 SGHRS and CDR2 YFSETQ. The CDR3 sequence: CASSPWQRGGEQFF. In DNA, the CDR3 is TGCGCCAGCAGCCCCTGGCAGCGGGGAGGTGAGCAGTTCTTC.

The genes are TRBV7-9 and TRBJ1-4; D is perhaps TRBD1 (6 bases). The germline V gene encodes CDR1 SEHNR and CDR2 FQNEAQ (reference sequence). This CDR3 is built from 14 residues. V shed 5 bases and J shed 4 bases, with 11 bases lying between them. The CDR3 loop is CASSPTRGNEKLFF. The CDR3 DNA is TGTGCCAGCAGCCCAACCAGGGGTAATGAAAAACTGTTTTTT.

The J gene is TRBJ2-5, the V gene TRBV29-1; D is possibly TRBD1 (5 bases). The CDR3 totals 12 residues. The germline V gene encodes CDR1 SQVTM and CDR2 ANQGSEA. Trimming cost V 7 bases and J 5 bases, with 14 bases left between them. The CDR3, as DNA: TGCAGCGGGGTTCTGGGGCGCGAGACCCAGTACTTC. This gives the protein CSGVLGRETQYF.

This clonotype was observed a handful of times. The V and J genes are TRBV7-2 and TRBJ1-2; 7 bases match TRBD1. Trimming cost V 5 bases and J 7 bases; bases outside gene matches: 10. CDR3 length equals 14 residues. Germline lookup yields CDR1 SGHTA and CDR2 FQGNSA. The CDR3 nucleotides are TGTGCCAGCAGCCGTAACAGGGGTAGGAGTGGCTACACCTTC. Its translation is CASSRNRGRSGYTF.

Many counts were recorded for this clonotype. The CDR3 sequence is CASSQDRGYGREQFF. Here the CDR3 DNA reads TGCGCCAGCAGCCAGGACAGGGGGTATGGACGTGAGCAGTTCTTC. V gene TRBV4-3 combines with J gene TRBJ2-1, with 10 bases matching TRBD1. CDR3 size: 15 residues. In germline, CDR1 is LGHNA, CDR2 YSLEER. Trimming took 3 bases from V and 9 from J; bases not matched to a gene: 8.

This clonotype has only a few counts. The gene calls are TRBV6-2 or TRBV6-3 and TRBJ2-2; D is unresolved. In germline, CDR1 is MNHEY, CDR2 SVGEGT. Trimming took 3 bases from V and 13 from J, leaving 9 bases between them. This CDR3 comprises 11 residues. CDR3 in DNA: TGTGCCAGCAGTTATGGCCCGGGGCTGTTTTTT. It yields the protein CASSYGPGLFF.

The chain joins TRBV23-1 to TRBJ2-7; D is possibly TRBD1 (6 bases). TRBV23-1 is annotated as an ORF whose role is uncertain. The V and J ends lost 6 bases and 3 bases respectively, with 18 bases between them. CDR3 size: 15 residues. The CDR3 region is CASSPGQPANYEQYF. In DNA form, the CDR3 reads TGCGCCAGCAGCCCCGGACAGCCGGCAAACTACGAGCAGTACTTC.

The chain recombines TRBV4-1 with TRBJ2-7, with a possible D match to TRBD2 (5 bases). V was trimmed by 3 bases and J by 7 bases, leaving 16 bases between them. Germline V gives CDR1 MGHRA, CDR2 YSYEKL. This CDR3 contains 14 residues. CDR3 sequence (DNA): TGCGCCAGCAGCCAGGCTAGGGCATGGGAGGAGCAGTACTTC. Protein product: CASSQARAWEEQYF.

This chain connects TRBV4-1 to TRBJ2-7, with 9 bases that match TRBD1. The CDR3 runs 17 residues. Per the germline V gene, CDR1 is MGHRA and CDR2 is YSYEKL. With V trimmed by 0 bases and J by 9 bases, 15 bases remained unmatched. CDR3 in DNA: TGCGCCAGCAGCCAAGATACAGGGACAGGGAGGACCGAACTGCAGTACGTC. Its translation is CASSQDTGTGRTELQYV.

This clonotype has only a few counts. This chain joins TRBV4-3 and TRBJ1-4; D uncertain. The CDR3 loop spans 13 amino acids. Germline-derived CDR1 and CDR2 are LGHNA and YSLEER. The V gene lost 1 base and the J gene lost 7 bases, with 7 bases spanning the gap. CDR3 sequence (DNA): TGCGCCAGCAGCCAAGCCGGGTCTGAAAAACTGTTTTTT. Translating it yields CASSQAGSEKLFF.

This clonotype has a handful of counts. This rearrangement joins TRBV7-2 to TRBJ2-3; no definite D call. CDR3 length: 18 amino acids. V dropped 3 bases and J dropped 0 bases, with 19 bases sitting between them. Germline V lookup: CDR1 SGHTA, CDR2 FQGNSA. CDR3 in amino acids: CASSFIDLATSSTDTQYF. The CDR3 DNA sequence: TGTGCCAGCAGCTTTATAGATCTGGCAACTTCTAGCACAGATACGCAGTATTTT.

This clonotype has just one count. The CDR3 protein is CASSYRGVGSPLHF. The CDR3 DNA sequence: TGTGCCAGCAGTTACAGGGGAGTGGGTTCACCCCTCCACTTT. This sequence joins TRBV12-3 or TRBV12-4 and TRBJ1-6; TRBD1 aligns across 7 bases. This CDR3 has 14 residues. Trimming took 4 bases from V and 9 from J; bases not matched to a gene: 6.

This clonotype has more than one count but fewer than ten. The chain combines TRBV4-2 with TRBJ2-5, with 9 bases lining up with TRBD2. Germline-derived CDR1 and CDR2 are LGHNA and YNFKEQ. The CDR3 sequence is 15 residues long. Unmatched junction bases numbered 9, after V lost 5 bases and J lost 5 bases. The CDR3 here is CASSGTSGGLETQYF. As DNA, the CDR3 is TGTGCCAGCAGCGGAACCAGCGGGGGGCTGGAGACCCAGTACTTC.

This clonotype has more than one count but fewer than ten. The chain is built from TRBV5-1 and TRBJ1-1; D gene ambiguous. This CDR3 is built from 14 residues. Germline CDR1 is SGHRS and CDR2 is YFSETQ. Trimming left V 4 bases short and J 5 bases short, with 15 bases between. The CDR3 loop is CASSPTEHQTEAFF. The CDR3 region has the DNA TGCGCCAGCAGCCCGACCGAACATCAGACTGAAGCTTTCTTT.

CDR3: CATSDSGHGYTF. The CDR3 nucleotides are TGTGCCACCAGTGATTCCGGTCATGGCTACACCTTC. The rearrangement links TRBV24-1 to TRBJ1-2; D is uncertain. CDR1 is KGHDR and CDR2 is SFDVKD in the germline V gene. Trimming took off 2 bases at V and 6 bases at J, with 6 bases between the two ends. The CDR3 is 12 amino acids.

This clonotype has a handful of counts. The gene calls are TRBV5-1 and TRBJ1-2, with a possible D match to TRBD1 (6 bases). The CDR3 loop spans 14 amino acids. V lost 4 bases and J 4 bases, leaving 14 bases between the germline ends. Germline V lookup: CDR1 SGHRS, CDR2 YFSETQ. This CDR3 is CASSREDRGYGYTF. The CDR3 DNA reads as TGCGCCAGCAGCCGGGAGGACAGAGGCTATGGCTACACCTTC. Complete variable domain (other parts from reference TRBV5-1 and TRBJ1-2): KAGVTQTPRYLIKTRGQQVTLSCSPISGHRSVSWYQQTPGQGLQFLFEYFSETQRNKGNFPGRFSGRQFSNSRSEMNVSTLELGDSALYLCASSREDRGYGYTFGSGTRLTVV.

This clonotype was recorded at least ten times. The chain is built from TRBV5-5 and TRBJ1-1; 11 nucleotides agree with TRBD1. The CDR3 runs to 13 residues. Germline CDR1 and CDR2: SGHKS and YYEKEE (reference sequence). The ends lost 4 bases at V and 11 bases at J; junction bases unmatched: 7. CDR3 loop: CASSLGQGVDAFF. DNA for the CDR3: TGTGCCAGCAGCCTGGGACAGGGGGTGGATGCTTTCTTT.

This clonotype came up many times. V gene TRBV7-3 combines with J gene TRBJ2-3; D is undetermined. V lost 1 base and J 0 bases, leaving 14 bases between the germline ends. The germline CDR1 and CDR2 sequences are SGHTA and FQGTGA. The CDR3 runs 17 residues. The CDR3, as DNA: TGTGCCAGCAGCTTAATCTCGGCTATCACTAGCACAGATACGCAGTATTTT. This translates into CASSLISAITSTDTQYF. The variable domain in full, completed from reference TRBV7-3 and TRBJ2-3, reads GAGVSQTPSNKVTEKGKYVELRCDPISGHTALYWYRQSLGQGPEFLIYFQGTGAADDSGLPNDRFFAVRPEGSVSTLKIQRTERGDSAVYLCASSLISAITSTDTQYFGPGTRLTVL.

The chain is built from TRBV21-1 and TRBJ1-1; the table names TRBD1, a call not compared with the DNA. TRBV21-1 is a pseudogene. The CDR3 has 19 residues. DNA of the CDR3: TGTGCCAGCAGCTTGCTTTGGCGGGCGTGTCAGGTGTTTTACACTGAAGCTTTCTTT. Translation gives CASSLLWRACQVFYTEAFF.

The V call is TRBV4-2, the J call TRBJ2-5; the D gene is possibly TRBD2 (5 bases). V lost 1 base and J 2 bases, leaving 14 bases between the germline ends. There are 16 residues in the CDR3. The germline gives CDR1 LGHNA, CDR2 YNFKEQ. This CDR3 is CASSQAGGWDQETQYF. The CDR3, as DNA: TGTGCCAGCAGCCAAGCCGGCGGGTGGGATCAAGAGACCCAGTACTTC.

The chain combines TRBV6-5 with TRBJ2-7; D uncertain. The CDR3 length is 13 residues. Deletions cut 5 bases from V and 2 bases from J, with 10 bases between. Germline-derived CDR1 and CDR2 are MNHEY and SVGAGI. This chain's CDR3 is CASSRSGAYEQYV. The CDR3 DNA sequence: TGTGCCAGCAGTCGCTCTGGAGCCTACGAGCAGTACGTC.